The 15 T cell receptor beta chains below come from one sample, sequenced in a study of blood T cell repertoires in COVID-19. Clones were sequenced by immunoSEQ multiplex PCR, and TCRdb holds only the in-frame ones, with some missing. The data hold some 180,000 clones, with over 70% observed a single time. The specimen was PBMCs or T cells enriched from blood (not recorded which). All receptors come from a man aged 55 to 70 who had been exposed to COVID-19.

This clone was seen a few times. The V call is TRBV7-2, the J call TRBJ1-2; a weak D match, TRBD1 (6 bases). The CDR3 totals 13 residues. CDR1 is SGHTA, CDR2 FQGNSA, per germline. Trimming removed 4 bases at V and 4 bases at J, with 10 bases between. The DNA of the CDR3 is TGTGCCAGCAGCTCCGGACAGCGCTATGGCTACACCTTC. It translates to CASSSGQRYGYTF.

CDR3 sequence reads: CASSLGTGGYEQYF. CDR3 in DNA: TGTGCCAGCAGCCTGGGGACAGGGGGCTACGAGCAGTACTTC. This chain links TRBV9 with TRBJ2-7; the match to TRBD1 covers 11 bases. CDR3 length: 14 residues. The V segment lost 4 bases and the J segment 3 bases; nucleotides outside the gene matches: 3. Germline V gene sequence: CDR1 SGDLS, CDR2 YYNGEE.

CDR3 sequence: CASSPRGRGVEKLFF. CDR3 DNA sequence: TGTGCCAGCAGTCCCAGGGGGCGCGGGGTTGAAAAACTGTTTTTT. The gene calls are TRBV28 and TRBJ1-4; 8 nucleotides agree with TRBD1. Germline V gives CDR1 MDHEN, CDR2 SYDVKM. The V and J ends lost 5 bases and 7 bases, in that order; junction bases with no gene match: 9. The CDR3 extends over 15 amino acids.

The sample holds one count of this clone. This chain joins TRBV3-1 (or the pseudogene TRBV3-2) and TRBJ2-7, with 7 bases matching TRBD1. The germline gives CDR1 LGHDT, CDR2 YNNKEL (reference sequence). The junction had 6 bases not matched to a gene; V was cut back by 0 bases and J by 4 bases. This CDR3 has 15 residues. CDR3 region: CASSQEQGPRYEQYF. DNA for the CDR3: TGTGCCAGCAGCCAAGAACAGGGGCCTAGGTACGAGCAGTACTTC.

V usage is TRBV28 and J usage is TRBJ2-2; D perhaps matches TRBD1 (6 bases). Trimming shortened V by 7 bases and J by 6 bases, and 18 bases separated the two germline ends. Germline V gene sequence: CDR1 MDHEN, CDR2 SYDVKM. There are 15 residues in the CDR3. In DNA, the CDR3 is TGTGCCAGCACTCTAGGCGGGCAGGGGTCCGGGGAGCTGTTTTTT. Amino acids: CASTLGGQGSGELFF.

Only one count was recorded for this clone. This chain joins TRBV28 and TRBJ1-4; D remains unclear. CDR3 length: 12 amino acids. Germline V gene sequence: CDR1 MDHEN, CDR2 SYDVKM. Deletions cut 5 bases from V and 2 bases from J, with 3 bases between. This chain's CDR3 is CASSPTNEKLFF. For the CDR3, the DNA is TGTGCCAGCAGTCCGACTAATGAAAAACTGTTTTTT.

This clone was observed once. CDR3 residues: CASSLDGQGARKLFF. The CDR3 DNA is TGTGCCAGCAGTTTAGATGGACAGGGTGCGAGAAAACTGTTTTTT. The chain links TRBV28 to TRBJ1-4; TRBD1 agrees at 8 bases. The V gene end was trimmed by 2 bases and the J gene end by 10 bases; junction bases not matched to a gene: 9. Germline V gives CDR1 MDHEN, CDR2 SYDVKM. The CDR3 contains 15 residues.

This chain uses TRBV29-1 with TRBJ2-5; possibly TRBD2 for D (5 bases). CDR3 length equals 15 residues. Trimming cost V 0 bases and J 3 bases, with 14 bases left between them. Germline-derived CDR1 and CDR2 are SQVTM and ANQGSEA. As DNA, the CDR3 is TGCAGCGTTGAAGAGTGGGCAAGGACTGAAGAGACCCAGTACTTC. It yields the protein CSVEEWARTEETQYF.

The chain is built from TRBV5-1 and TRBJ2-1, with 14 positions matching TRBD2. CDR1 SGHRS and CDR2 YFSETQ come from the germline V gene. J gave up 9 bases and V 4 bases, and 9 bases lay outside the gene matches. The CDR3 length is 16 residues. Here the CDR3 reads CASSLQTSGRASEQFF. CDR3 DNA: TGCGCCAGCAGCCTCCAGACTAGCGGGAGGGCTAGTGAGCAGTTCTTC.

The chain joins TRBV5-1 to TRBJ2-7, with 8 positions matching TRBD2. The CDR3 has 17 residues. CDR1 SGHRS and CDR2 YFSETQ come from the germline V gene. V gave up 0 bases and J gave up 0 bases; unmatched junction bases: 8. CDR3 nucleotides: TGCGCCAGCAGCTTGGGGGCTAGCGGGCTTCACTCCTACGAGCAGTACTTC. Amino acids: CASSLGASGLHSYEQYF.

The chain joins TRBV6-5 to TRBJ2-1; TRBD2 agrees at 10 bases. CDR3 length: 15 residues. Germline CDR1 MNHEY, CDR2 SVGAGI. The V gene end was trimmed by 6 bases and the J gene end by 7 bases; junction bases not matched to a gene: 9. The DNA for the CDR3 is TGTGCCAGCAGCGTGATAGCGGGAGGAGAGAATGAGCAGTTCTTC. This gives the protein CASSVIAGGENEQFF.

J is TRBJ2-5 and V is TRBV5-1; D perhaps matches TRBD1 (6 bases). V lost 1 base to trimming and J lost 4 bases, with 11 bases between them. This CDR3 has 14 amino acids. Germline CDR1 reads SGHRS; CDR2 reads YFSETQ. CDR3 nucleotide sequence: TGCGCCAGCAGCTTGACAGGGCTGGGAGAGACCCAGTACTTC. This translates into CASSLTGLGETQYF.

V gene TRBV7-2 combines with J gene TRBJ2-3; D may be TRBD1 (7 bases). With 3 bases removed from V and 2 bases from J, the gap between germline ends came to 21 bases. The CDR3 extends over 18 amino acids. Germline loops: CDR1 SGHTA, CDR2 FQGNSA. The CDR3 protein is CASSFRQGGLGLTDTQYF. CDR3 DNA sequence: TGTGCCAGCAGCTTTCGACAGGGAGGTTTGGGGCTCACAGATACGCAGTATTTT. Full variable domain (rest looked up from reference TRBV7-2 and TRBJ2-3): GAGVSQSPSNKVTEKGKDVELRCDPISGHTALYWYRQSLGQGLEFLIYFQGNSAPDKSGLPSDRFSAERTGGSVSTLTIQRTQQEDSAVYLCASSFRQGGLGLTDTQYFGPGTRLTVL.

This rearrangement joins TRBV5-1 to TRBJ1-1; 7 bases agree with TRBD1. The CDR3 has 15 amino acids. V dropped 4 bases and J dropped 4; count of bases not matched to a gene: 10. CDR1 and CDR2 (germline): SGHRS, YFSETQ. CDR3 loop: CASSDNQGVGTEAFF. The DNA of the CDR3 is TGCGCCAGCAGCGATAATCAGGGGGTCGGCACTGAAGCTTTCTTT.

This clone is a singleton in its sample. This chain uses TRBV27 with TRBJ1-6; 9 positions match TRBD1. Germline CDR1 and CDR2: MNHEY and SMNVEV (reference sequence). This CDR3 is built from 15 residues. V trimming: 10 bases; J trimming: 6 bases; junction bases outside the gene matches: 10. CDR3 loop: CATRSLDRGNSPLHF. The CDR3 DNA sequence: TGTGCCACCAGATCCTTGGACAGGGGTAATTCACCCCTCCACTTT.